A single T cell receptor (beta chain) is shown here with its context. The sample comes from a study of technical replicates of blood from a handful of donors. TCRdb's copy holds only in-frame clones and misses some; the assay was immunoSEQ multiplex PCR. The sample holds under 85,000 clones, around 86% seen once. Germline loops: CDR1 SQVTM, CDR2 ANQGSEA. Deletions cut 4 bases from V and 0 bases from J, with 11 bases between. The CDR3 spans 14 residues. Sequencing was performed on PBMCs. The chain joins TRBV29-1 to TRBJ2-3; tentative D call: TRBD2 (5 bases). The source of this sequence is a human donor in good health. Some clones in this sample may be carry-over from other donors' samples. The CDR3 DNA is TGCAGCGTTGCCGGGGAGTTAAGCACAGATACGCAGTATTTT. It yields the protein CSVAGELSTDTQYF.